This entry features one TCR beta chain sequence. Residents of around 24 US areas, aged about 18 to 100 years, made up the participants. Recovery meant two consecutive negative NP/OP PCR tests, professional clearance, or resolved symptoms. This sample is part of a study of blood T cell repertoires in COVID-19. Study overall: Nucleic acid was either cDNA or gDNA, and it came from T cells, B-cell-depleted T cells, or PBMCs.

Some clones are missing from TCRdb's copy, which holds only in-frame ones; the method was immunoSEQ multiplex PCR. The sample shows about 250,000 clones, around 89% of them seen only once. Trimming took off 8 bases at V and 4 bases at J, with 9 bases between the two ends. CDR3 length: 12 residues. This chain links TRBV12-3 or TRBV12-4 with TRBJ2-1, with a possible D match to TRBD1 (6 bases). Sequences were obtained from PBMCs or T cells enriched from blood (not recorded which). The TCR was taken from a woman under 30 who had recovered from COVID-19. The CDR3 loop reads CASLDSYNEQFF. The CDR3, as DNA: TGTGCCAGCTTGGACAGTTACAATGAGCAGTTCTTC.